A single sample is the source of the 13 T cell receptor beta chains below, sequenced in a study of human T cells and chemical hapten exposure. TCRdb re-called the RACE reads through MiXCR, storing one row per CDR3 protein. Of 270,000 or so distinct CDR3 sequences in the sample, 7.5% to 8% were seen once. Time point defined: pre-sensitization, week 0. Treatment in this sample: therapeutic diphenylcyclopropenone sensitization with weekly scalp DPC. The sample here was whole blood, taken in connection with sensitization to the hapten diphenylcyclopropenone (DPC). All receptors come from a man between 18 and 35 years old with alopecia areata. Some clones in this sample may be carry-over from other donors' samples.

The V and J genes are TRBV4-1 and TRBJ2-1; 8 bases map to TRBD2. Germline CDR1 reads MGHRA; CDR2 reads YSYEKL. V was pared by 6 bases and J by 7 bases, with 8 bases of the junction left unmatched. CDR3 length: 14 amino acids. The DNA for the CDR3 is TGCGCCAGCAGTTACGGGGGGGCCGGGAATGAGCAGTTCTTC. Its protein product is CASSYGGAGNEQFF.

The chain recombines TRBV28 with TRBJ2-7; D ambiguous. Trimming took off 2 bases at V and 7 bases at J, with 9 bases between the two ends. Germline CDR1 is MDHEN and CDR2 is SYDVKM. This CDR3 has 12 residues. CDR3 DNA: TGTGCCAGCAGTTTACGGCTTCGGGAGCAGTACTTC. It yields the protein CASSLRLREQYF.

The table lists this clonotype with a few counts. This rearrangement joins TRBV6-6 to TRBJ2-7; no clear D. The CDR3 consists of 16 residues. Trimming shortened V by 2 bases and J by 2 bases, and 16 bases separated the two germline ends. Germline loops: CDR1 MNHNY, CDR2 SVGAGI (reference sequence). The CDR3 coding sequence is TGTGCCAGCAGTTACGCCCCTCGTAGGCAGGCCTACGAGCAGTACTTC. The encoded protein is CASSYAPRRQAYEQYF.

This clonotype showed up just a few times. The rearrangement joins TRBV6-9 to TRBJ2-3; TRBD2 matches 8 bases. This CDR3 has 14 amino acids. The V and J ends lost 6 bases and 2 bases, in that order; junction bases with no gene match: 4. CDR1 MNHGY and CDR2 SVAAGI come from the germline V gene. CDR3 protein: CASRLGLVTDTQYF. The CDR3 bases are TGTGCCAGCAGGCTGGGACTAGTCACAGATACGCAGTATTTT.

In nucleotides, the CDR3 is TGTGCCAGCAGCCACCCCCCACAGGGCCTCAACTATGGCTACACCTTC. Translated, it gives CASSHPPQGLNYGYTF. This chain links TRBV7-9 with TRBJ1-2, with D possibly being TRBD1 (6 bases). CDR1 is SEHNR, CDR2 FQNEAQ, per germline (reference sequence). The CDR3 runs to 16 residues. The V end lost 5 bases, the J end lost 2 bases, and 18 bases lay between the germline ends.

This clonotype was found a few times. The V gene is TRBV10-3, the J gene TRBJ1-1; D is unclear. Trimming pared 3 bases from V and 8 bases from J, leaving 22 bases between. The V gene's germline CDR1 is ENHRY and CDR2 SYGVKD. This CDR3 is 16 amino acids long. For the CDR3, the DNA is TGTGCCATCAGTGAATCGGCAGCTGAACACTCTGAGGAAGCTTTCTTT. Translation: CAISESAAEHSEEAFF.

This rearrangement joins TRBV4-1 to TRBJ2-7; D ambiguous. CDR3 length equals 14 residues. Trimming stripped 6 bases from V and 3 bases from J, with 15 bases between. CDR1 and CDR2 from the germline V gene are MGHRA and YSYEKL. The CDR3 sequence is CASRMNIFFYEQYF. As DNA, the CDR3 is TGCGCCAGCAGGATGAACATTTTCTTCTACGAGCAGTACTTC.

This clonotype was seen repeatedly, ten times or more. This chain links TRBV4-3 with TRBJ2-1; D uncertain. CDR1 LGHNA and CDR2 YSLEER come from the germline V gene. V gave up 4 bases and J gave up 1 base, with 14 bases separating them. The CDR3 is 16 amino acids. The CDR3 loop is CASSPSPLTSYNEQFF. In DNA, the CDR3 is TGCGCCAGCAGCCCGTCGCCACTAACTTCCTACAATGAGCAGTTCTTC.

The gene calls are TRBV29-1 and TRBJ2-3; D tentatively reads TRBD1 or TRBD2 (5 bases each). Trimming removed 7 bases at V and 2 bases at J, with 16 bases between. Germline V gene lookup returns CDR1 SQVTM and CDR2 ANQGSEA. The CDR3 is 14 amino acids. CDR3 region: CSARGTFPTDTQYF. The CDR3 nucleotides read TGCAGCGCGAGGGGCACCTTTCCCACAGATACGCAGTATTTT.

This clonotype was detected ten times or more. The chain is built from TRBV29-1 and TRBJ1-1; D gene ambiguous. Trimming left V 0 bases short and J 7 bases short, with 6 bases between. CDR3 size: 11 residues. Looked up from germline, CDR1 is SQVTM and CDR2 is ANQGSEA. CDR3 protein: CSVEEQLEAFF. The CDR3 DNA is TGCAGCGTTGAAGAGCAGCTTGAAGCTTTCTTT.

This clonotype was counted between two and nine times. J is TRBJ2-7 and V is TRBV4-1; 11 bases map to TRBD1. Germline CDR1 and CDR2: MGHRA and YSYEKL. Trimming took 3 bases from V and 2 from J; bases not matched to a gene: 9. The CDR3 is 17 amino acids. The CDR3 bases are TGCGCCAGCAGCCACCCCCTGGGGGGACAGGGGGCCTACGAGCAGTACTTC. Encoded protein: CASSHPLGGQGAYEQYF.

The chain has TRBV4-2 and TRBJ1-4; 8 positions match TRBD1. Germline CDR1 is LGHNA and CDR2 is YNFKEQ. CDR3 length: 15 residues. The junction had 3 bases not matched to a gene; V was cut back by 0 bases and J by 6 bases. The CDR3 region is CASSQDRQGHEKLFF. The CDR3 region has the DNA TGTGCCAGCAGCCAAGATAGACAGGGGCATGAAAAACTGTTTTTT.

The genes are TRBV11-2 and TRBJ2-5, with D uncertain. The germline CDR1 and CDR2 sequences are SGHAT and FQNNGV. Trimming took 4 bases from V and 4 from J, leaving 10 bases between them. This CDR3 is 13 amino acids long. In DNA form, the CDR3 reads TGTGCCAGCAGCTCCGGACGGATAGAGACCCAGTACTTC. Protein sequence: CASSSGRIETQYF. The complete variable domain, with remaining parts taken from reference TRBV11-2 and TRBJ2-5, reads EAGVAQSPRYKIIEKRQSVAFWCNPISGHATLYWYQQILGQGPKLLIQFQNNGVVDDSQLPKDRFSAERLKGVDSTLKIQPAKLEDSAVYLCASSSGRIETQYFGPGTRLLVL.